The clone carrying this TCR beta chain was picked up one time. The source of the sample is a study of T cell changes during pregnancy in multiple sclerosis. Method: immunoSEQ multiplex PCR; TCRdb's copy keeps in-frame clones and lacks some. The table has about 59,000 clones, over 85% seen once. Germline lookup yields CDR1 SGHTA and CDR2 FQGNSA. J gave up 3 bases and V 4 bases, and 9 bases lay outside the gene matches. CDR3 length equals 16 residues. The clonotype originates from a female donor with multiple sclerosis, enrolled in a pregnancy study. Sequences were derived from CD8+ T cells from peripheral blood mononuclear cells, sampled in the third trimester of pregnancy. This chain joins TRBV7-2 and TRBJ2-7; 10 positions match TRBD2. CDR3 protein: CASSSAGTSVSYEQYF. The CDR3 nucleotides are TGTGCCAGCAGCTCCGCCGGGACTAGCGTAAGCTACGAGCAGTACTTC.